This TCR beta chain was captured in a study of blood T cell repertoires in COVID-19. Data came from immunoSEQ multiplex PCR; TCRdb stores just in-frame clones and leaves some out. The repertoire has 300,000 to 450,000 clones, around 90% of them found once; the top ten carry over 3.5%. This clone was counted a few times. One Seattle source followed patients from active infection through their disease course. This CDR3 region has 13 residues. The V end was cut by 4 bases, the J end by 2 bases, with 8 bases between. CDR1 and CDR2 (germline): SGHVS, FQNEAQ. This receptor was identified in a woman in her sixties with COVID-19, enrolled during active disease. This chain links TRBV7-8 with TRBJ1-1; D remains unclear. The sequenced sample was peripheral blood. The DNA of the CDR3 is TGTGCCAGCAGCTATGGGAGAAACACTGAAGCTTTCTTT. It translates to CASSYGRNTEAFF.